The rows below give T cell receptor beta chains drawn from one sample of a study of T cell repertoires in aging, cancer and after chemotherapy. One entry per CDR3 protein results from TCRdb running MiXCR on the multiplex PCR reads. The table has approximately 6,100 distinct CDR3 sequences, 38% seen once; the top ten hold less than 50%. Source material: blood. These receptors were collected from a human donor with a blood cancer. CDR3s include the opening cysteine and the closing phenylalanine or tryptophan. D genes are given only for firm matches. Rows give clone size only sometimes, using once, few, many, or a class for an expanded clone.

d_call,clone_size,j_call,v_call,cdr3_nt,cdr3_aa
TRBD2,-,TRBJ2-3,TRBV15,TGTGCCAGCAGCCCTGGACTAGCGGGCACAGATACGCGGTATTTT,CASSPGLAGTDTRYF
TRBD1,-,TRBJ2-7,TRBV19,TGTGCCAGTAGTCCGACAGGGGGATACTACGAGCAGTACTTC,CASSPTGGYYEQYF
TRBD2,-,TRBJ2-1,TRBV7-6,TGTGCCAGCAGCTTAACCGGGACTAGCGGGTGGTATGAGCAGTTCTTC,CASSLTGTSGWYEQFF
TRBD2,-,TRBJ2-7,TRBV29-1,TGCAGCGTAAGCGGGACTAGCGGGAGAAACGAGCAGTACTTC,CSVSGTSGRNEQYF
-,-,TRBJ2-6,TRBV19,TGTGCCAGTAGTGGGACCTCCTCGGGTTCTGGGGCCAACGTCCTGACTTTC,CASSGTSSGSGANVLTF
TRBD2,few,TRBJ2-2,TRBV5-4,TGTGCCAGCAGCAGAATAGCGGGAGGGAGCACCGGGGAGCTGTTTTTT,CASSRIAGGSTGELFF
-,-,TRBJ2-1,TRBV15,TGTGCCACCAGCCCGAGTCCAGCCGGTGAGCAGTTCTTC,CATSPSPAGEQFF
TRBD2,-,TRBJ2-5,TRBV24-1,TGTGCCACCATGGGGAGGGCTACAGAGACCCAGTACTTC,CATMGRATETQYF
-,-,TRBJ2-6,TRBV5-1,TGCGCCAGCAGCTTGGCTTTGGGCTCTGGGGCCAACGTCCTGACTTTC,CASSLALGSGANVLTF
TRBD1,few,TRBJ1-2,TRBV27,TGTGCCAGCAGCACGACAGGGTTTGGGGGCTACACCTTC,CASSTTGFGGYTF
TRBD2,-,TRBJ2-1,TRBV27,TGTGCCAGCAGTCGCAGCGGGAGAAATGAGCAGTTCTTC,CASSRSGRNEQFF
-,-,TRBJ1-1,TRBV27,TGTGCCAGCAGTCCCACAGGGAGGCGCACTGAAGCTTTCTTT,CASSPTGRRTEAFF
-,few,TRBJ2-7,TRBV6-1,TGTGCCAGCAGTGCTATAGGGATGACGGTCGAGCAGTACTTC,CASSAIGMTVEQYF
-,-,TRBJ2-1,TRBV11-1,TGTGCCAGCAGCTTCAGGGGGGTTACAATTGAGCAGTTCTTC,CASSFRGVTIEQFF
TRBD1,-,TRBJ1-4,TRBV7-6,TGTGCCAGCAGCCCCGGGACAGGGTTTGAAAAACTGTTTTTT,CASSPGTGFEKLFF
TRBD2,-,TRBJ2-1,TRBV19,TGTGCCAGTAAACTAGCGGGCCGTGGTGATGAGCAGTTCTTC,CASKLAGRGDEQFF